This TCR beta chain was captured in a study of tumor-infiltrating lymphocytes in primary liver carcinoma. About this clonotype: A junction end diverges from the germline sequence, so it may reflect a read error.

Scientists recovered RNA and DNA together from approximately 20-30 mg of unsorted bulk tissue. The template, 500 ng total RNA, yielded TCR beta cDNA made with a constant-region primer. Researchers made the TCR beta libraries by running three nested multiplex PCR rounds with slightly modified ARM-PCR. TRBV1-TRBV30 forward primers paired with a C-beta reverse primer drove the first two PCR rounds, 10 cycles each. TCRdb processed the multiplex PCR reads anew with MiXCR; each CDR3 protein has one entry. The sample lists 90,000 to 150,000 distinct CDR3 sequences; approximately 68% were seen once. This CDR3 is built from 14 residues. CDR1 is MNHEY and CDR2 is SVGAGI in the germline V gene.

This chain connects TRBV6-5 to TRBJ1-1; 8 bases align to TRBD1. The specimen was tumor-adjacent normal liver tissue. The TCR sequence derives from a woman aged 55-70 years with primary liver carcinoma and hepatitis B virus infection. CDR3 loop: CVSKQDRVKTEAFF. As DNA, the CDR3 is TGTGTCAGCAAGCAGGACAGGGTGAAGACTGAAGCTTTCTTT.